This entry describes one T cell receptor (beta chain). This receptor's antigen is unknown. No much larger clonotype is one base removed from it; base qualities were not supplied. The sample is drawn from a study of T cell changes during pregnancy in multiple sclerosis (dated by TCRdb to about 2019). For the wider study: In women with multiple sclerosis, the researchers looked at how the T cell repertoire shifted as pregnancy progressed.

Library prep was done by the immunoSEQ multiplex PCR assay. TCRdb obtained this table from immuneACCESS and retained in-frame rearrangements with V and J assigned. These tables miss some clones; where compared with another copy, unresolved V genes account for less than half of the shortfall, and the remainder is unexplained. The sample table shows about 130,000 clones, and 90% to 96% are seen once. The ten largest clones take up roughly 0.44% of the sample. V is shortened by 2 bases, J by 0 bases, and the region joining them spans 7 bases. The CDR3 runs 15 residues from the cysteine to the phenylalanine. Here the CDR3 DNA is all that survives: 45 bases in frame from base 1. CDR1 and CDR2, per the germline V gene, are MNHNS and SASEGT.

The sequenced sample was peripheral blood, obtained after pregnancy. Recombination joined TRBV6-1 with TRBJ2-2, and the D gene may be TRBD1, 6 bases matching. This receptor was taken from a female donor with multiple sclerosis, enrolled in a pregnancy study. The CDR3 region: CASSERQANTGELFF. The DNA sequence follows: TGTGCCAGCAGTGAACGACAGGCGAACACCGGGGAGCTGTTTTTT.